This record concerns one TCR beta chain sequence. Seattle-derived patients entered the study during active infection and were followed longitudinally. This specimen belongs to a study of blood T cell repertoires in COVID-19. On the study more broadly: PBMCs, B-cell-depleted T cells, or T cells were the source of the cDNA or gDNA that made up the material.

Authors' data handling: Estimation of nucleated cell counts relied on the amplification of reference gene primers. Some clones are missing from TCRdb's copy, which holds only in-frame ones; the method was immunoSEQ multiplex PCR. V, J and clone size reflect that table, while D and trimming were determined from the DNA. The sample holds fewer than 350,000 clones, approximately 88% seen once. The CDR3 totals 12 residues. Trimming left V 3 bases short and J 3 bases short, with 5 bases between. The clonotype comes from a young woman with COVID-19, enrolled during active disease. The chain carries TRBV12-3 or TRBV12-4 and TRBJ2-5; D is unclear. The sample taken for sequencing was peripheral blood. CDR3 DNA: TGTGCCAGCAGTTTCCCCGAAGAGACCCAGTACTTC. As protein: CASSFPEETQYF.